These 3 T cell receptor beta chains originate from one sample sequenced in a study of cytomegalovirus exposure and HLA in healthy donors. Researchers ran the PCR with 60 Vbeta and 13 Jbeta primers. Assay: immunoSEQ multiplex PCR; the TCRdb copy retains only in-frame clones and omits some. This sample has roughly 190,000 clones, with about four fifths found just once. Sequenced input: PBMCs. These receptors originate from a woman aged 25-40 years in good health and CMV-seropositive.

The CDR3 is CASSPRIRDEQFF. As DNA, the CDR3 is TGCGCCAGCAGCCCCCGAATCCGCGATGAGCAGTTCTTC. This chain connects TRBV4-1 to TRBJ2-1; no clear D. This CDR3 region has 13 residues. Germline V gene lookup returns CDR1 MGHRA and CDR2 YSYEKL. V was clipped by 4 bases and J by 8 bases, with 12 bases between them.

The V and J genes are TRBV4-2 and TRBJ2-3; 13 bases agree with TRBD2. V lost 4 bases, J lost 2 bases, and 6 bases stayed unmatched. The CDR3 consists of 17 residues. Germline values: CDR1 LGHNA, CDR2 YNFKEQ. CDR3 in amino acids: CASSPLAGGPDTDTQYF. The CDR3 DNA is TGTGCCAGCAGCCCACTAGCGGGGGGGCCAGACACAGATACGCAGTATTTT.

This chain connects TRBV2 to TRBJ2-2, with D possibly being TRBD2 (6 bases). CDR1 SNHLY and CDR2 FYNNEI come from the germline V gene. CDR3 length equals 16 residues. V was shortened by 2 bases and J by 2 bases, with 12 bases between the two germline ends. The chain's CDR3 is CASSEWAGQNTGELFF. As DNA, the CDR3 is TGTGCCAGCAGTGAATGGGCGGGGCAAAACACCGGGGAGCTGTTTTTT.